The clone carrying this T cell receptor beta chain occurred a few times. This entry is derived from a study of T cells in Graves' hyperthyroidism and ophthalmopathy. Regions amplified from RNA transcripts were the TCR beta CDR3 regions. TCR CDR3 underwent first-round RT-PCR with the HTBI primer set. Using its own MiXCR run on the multiplex PCR reads, TCRdb lists one record per CDR3 protein. Of 410,000 or so distinct CDR3 sequences listed, approximately 14% are singletons. PBMCs stemmed from around 10 ml fresh peripheral blood. Germline CDR1 and CDR2: SGHKS and YYEKEE (reference sequence). This CDR3 region has 16 residues. After removal of 0 bases from V and 6 bases from J, the junction contained 8 bases not matched to a gene.

This sequence joins TRBV5-5 and TRBJ2-2; TRBD1 aligns across 7 bases. The sequenced material came from blood. This TCR was recovered from a young man with Graves' ophthalmopathy. The CDR3: CASSLAPDRESGELFF. The CDR3 DNA reads as TGTGCCAGCAGCTTGGCCCCCGACAGGGAATCCGGGGAGCTGTTTTTT.